What follows are 15 T cell receptor beta chains derived from one specimen sequenced in a study of T cell clonotyping in hematopoietic cell transplantation. Regarding time point: recipient sample about 28 days before transplant, after cytoreduction. Method: immunoSEQ multiplex PCR; TCRdb's copy keeps in-frame clones and lacks some. The table lists over 10,000 clones, over 80% of them singletons, with 16% in the top ten. Here the sequenced sample was peripheral blood mononuclear cells, taken before stem cell transplant. These receptors were taken from a man in his 60s with acute myeloid leukemia. Some clones in this sample may be carry-over from other donors' samples.

This clone showed up just a few times. The rearrangement links TRBV28 to TRBJ2-2, with 7 bases lining up with TRBD1. This CDR3 region has 15 residues. J gave up 4 bases and V 7 bases, and 9 bases lay outside the gene matches. Germline-derived CDR1 and CDR2 are MDHEN and SYDVKM. CDR3 in amino acids: CASILGGLPTGELFF. The CDR3 DNA sequence: TGTGCCAGCATATTAGGGGGCCTACCCACCGGGGAGCTGTTTTTT. The full variable domain, completed using reference TRBV28 and TRBJ2-2, is DVKVTQSSRYLVKRTGEKVFLECVQDMDHENMFWYRQDPGLGLRLIYFSYDVKMKEKGDIPEGYSVSREKKERFSLILESASTNQTSMYLCASILGGLPTGELFFGEGSRLTVL.

The chain combines TRBV4-2 with TRBJ1-5, with a tentative D call TRBD1 (5 bases). The CDR3 sequence is 16 residues long. The V end was cut by 0 bases, the J end by 4 bases, with 13 bases between. Germline CDR1 is LGHNA and CDR2 is YNFKEQ. Here the CDR3 DNA reads TGTGCCAGCAGCCAAGACAGAACACGGGGGAATCAGCCCCAGCATTTT. It codes for CASSQDRTRGNQPQHF.

This clone was seen once. The V call is TRBV6-4, the J call TRBJ2-1; D uncertain. The CDR3 has 14 amino acids. Germline CDR1 MRHNA, CDR2 SNTAGT. The ends were cut back, 2 bases at V and 8 bases at J, with 13 bases in the middle. The DNA of the CDR3 is TGTGCCAGCAGTGACCTAGGACCTTCCGATGAGCAGTTCTTC. Translating gives CASSDLGPSDEQFF.

The rearrangement joins TRBV19 to TRBJ1-2; D remains unclear. Germline V gene data show CDR1 as LNHDA and CDR2 as SQIVND (reference sequence). CDR3 length equals 18 residues. Trimming removed 0 bases from V and 0 bases from J, with 17 bases in between. DNA for the CDR3: TGTGCCAGTAGTATAGAAGGCCTCGGGGTCCGACCTAACTATGGCTACACCTTC. It yields the protein CASSIEGLGVRPNYGYTF.

This clone was detected once. The chain joins TRBV13 to TRBJ2-1, with 7 positions matching TRBD2. From germline, CDR1 is PRHDT and CDR2 FYEKMQ (reference sequence). The CDR3 covers 16 residues. After removal of 5 bases from V and 5 bases from J, the junction contained 12 bases not matched to a gene. CDR3 coding DNA: TGTGCCAGCAGCCCGAGGCGGGCGGGAGTAAACAATGAGCAGTTCTTC. Translation gives CASSPRRAGVNNEQFF.

The chain couples TRBV4-1 to TRBJ1-5; D remains unclear. Germline CDR1 and CDR2: MGHRA and YSYEKL. CDR3 size: 16 residues. V was shortened by 1 base and J by 6 bases, with 16 bases between the two germline ends. The CDR3 coding sequence is TGCGCCAGCAGCCAAGTGGGCGGGAGGTTCGGTCAGCCCCAGCATTTT. Translating gives CASSQVGGRFGQPQHF.

This chain connects TRBV5-1 to TRBJ2-7; the D gene could be TRBD1 or TRBD2 (5 bases each). Trimming pared 4 bases from V and 5 bases from J, leaving 16 bases between. The V gene's germline CDR1 is SGHRS and CDR2 YFSETQ. This CDR3 spans 14 amino acids. In DNA form, the CDR3 reads TGCGCCAGCAGCCCCGAGGGGCAGGGCCACGAGCAGTACTTC. Amino acid sequence: CASSPEGQGHEQYF.

This chain links TRBV4-1 with TRBJ2-1; 7 bases fit TRBD1. The CDR3 consists of 16 residues. V was pared by 0 bases and J by 3 bases, with 5 bases of the junction left unmatched. Germline CDR1 and CDR2: MGHRA and YSYEKL. The DNA for the CDR3 is TGCGCCAGCAGCCAAGATATCCGGGACAGCTACAATGAGCAGTTCTTC. This encodes CASSQDIRDSYNEQFF.

This chain connects TRBV5-6 to TRBJ1-2; tentatively, D is TRBD1 (5 bases). The CDR3 is 18 amino acids. V was shortened by 4 bases and J by 2 bases, with 24 bases between the two germline ends. Germline assignment: CDR1 SGHDT and CDR2 YYEEEE. The CDR3 protein is CASSPRRGKEGANYGYTF. CDR3 sequence (DNA): TGTGCCAGCAGCCCCCGGCGGGGAAAAGAAGGGGCCAACTATGGCTACACCTTC.

This chain joins TRBV27 and TRBJ2-2; the D is unclear. This CDR3 spans 14 amino acids. Deletions cut 5 bases from V and 0 bases from J, with 7 bases between. From germline, CDR1 is MNHEY and CDR2 SMNVEV (reference sequence). The CDR3 bases are TGTGCCAGCAGTAGGGTCGCGAACACCGGGGAGCTGTTTTTT. Translation gives CASSRVANTGELFF.

In its sample, this clone was seen once. V usage is TRBV19 and J usage is TRBJ1-1; unclear D gene. Germline V gene lookup returns CDR1 LNHDA and CDR2 SQIVND (reference sequence). Trimming left V 3 bases short and J 6 bases short, with 11 bases between. The CDR3 consists of 13 residues. CDR3 residues: CASSIYGPAEAFF. The CDR3 nucleotides are TGTGCCAGTAGTATTTATGGCCCCGCTGAAGCTTTCTTT.

This chain uses TRBV2 with TRBJ2-5; D not certain. The CDR3 sequence is 12 residues long. Trimming shortened V by 5 bases and J by 0 bases, and 4 bases separated the two germline ends. Germline V CDR1 and CDR2: SNHLY, FYNNEI. The CDR3 DNA reads TGTGCCAGCAGTCTCTACCAAGAGACCCAGTACTTC. This gives the protein CASSLYQETQYF.

This clone was counted a few times. V and J are TRBV6-6 and TRBJ1-2; D remains unclear. Trimming removed 6 bases from V and 5 bases from J, with 7 bases in between. The CDR3 sequence is 11 residues long. CDR1 is MNHNY and CDR2 is SVGAGI in the germline V gene (reference sequence). CDR3 sequence reads: CASRGDYGYTF. In DNA, the CDR3 is TGTGCCAGCAGGGGAGATTATGGCTACACCTTC.

CDR3 sequence: CASSLVGQGREETQYF. The CDR3 bases are TGTGCCAGCAGCTTAGTAGGACAGGGGAGAGAGGAGACCCAGTACTTC. The chain joins TRBV7-2 to TRBJ2-5, with 9 bases identical to TRBD1. The V segment lost 1 base and the J segment 5 bases; nucleotides outside the gene matches: 8. The germline V gene has CDR1 SGHTA and CDR2 FQGNSA. This CDR3 contains 16 residues. The full variable domain, with the rest looked up from reference TRBV7-2 and TRBJ2-5, is GAGVSQSPSNKVTEKGKDVELRCDPISGHTALYWYRQSLGQGLEFLIYFQGNSAPDKSGLPSDRFSAERTGGSVSTLTIQRTQQEDSAVYLCASSLVGQGREETQYFGPGTRLLVL.

The chain recombines TRBV6-5 with TRBJ2-1, with a weak D call TRBD1 (7 bases). The CDR3 has 15 residues. Trimming removed 3 bases at V and 4 bases at J, with 13 bases between. Per the germline V gene, CDR1 is MNHEY and CDR2 is SVGAGI. Written as DNA, the CDR3 is TGTGCCAGCAGTTATTCCCCAGGGGGGTACAATGAGCAGTTCTTC. This codes for CASSYSPGGYNEQFF.